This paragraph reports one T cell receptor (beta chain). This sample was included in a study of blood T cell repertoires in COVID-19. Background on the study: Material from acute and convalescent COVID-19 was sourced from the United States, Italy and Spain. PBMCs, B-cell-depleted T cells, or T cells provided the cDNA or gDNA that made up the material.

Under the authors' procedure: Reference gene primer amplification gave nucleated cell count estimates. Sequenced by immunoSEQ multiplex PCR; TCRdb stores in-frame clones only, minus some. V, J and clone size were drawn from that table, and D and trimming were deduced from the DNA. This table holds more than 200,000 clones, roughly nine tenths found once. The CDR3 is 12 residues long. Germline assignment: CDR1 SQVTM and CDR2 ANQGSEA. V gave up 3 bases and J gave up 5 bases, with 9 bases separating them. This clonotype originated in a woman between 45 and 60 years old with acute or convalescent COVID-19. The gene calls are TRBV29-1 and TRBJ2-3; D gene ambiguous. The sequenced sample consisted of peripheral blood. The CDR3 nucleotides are TGCAGCGTTGAGCAGGATGGAGATACGCAGTATTTT. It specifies CSVEQDGDTQYF.